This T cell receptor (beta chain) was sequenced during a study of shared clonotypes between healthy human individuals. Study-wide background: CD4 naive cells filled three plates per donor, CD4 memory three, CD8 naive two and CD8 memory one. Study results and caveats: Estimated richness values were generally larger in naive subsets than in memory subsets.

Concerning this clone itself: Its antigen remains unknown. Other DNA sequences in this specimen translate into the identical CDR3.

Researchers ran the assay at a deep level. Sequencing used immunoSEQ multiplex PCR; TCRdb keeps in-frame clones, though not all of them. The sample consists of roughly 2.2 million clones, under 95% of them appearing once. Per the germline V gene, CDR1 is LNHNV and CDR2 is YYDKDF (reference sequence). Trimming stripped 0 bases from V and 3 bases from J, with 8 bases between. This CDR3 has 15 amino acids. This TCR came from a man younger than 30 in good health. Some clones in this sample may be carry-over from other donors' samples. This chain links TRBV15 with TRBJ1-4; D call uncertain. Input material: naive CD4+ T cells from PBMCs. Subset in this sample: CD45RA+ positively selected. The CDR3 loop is CATSRDRRSNEKLFF. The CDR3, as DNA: TGTGCCACCAGCAGAGATCGACGGTCTAATGAAAAACTGTTTTTT.